This T cell receptor beta chain was obtained from a study of cytomegalovirus exposure and HLA in healthy donors. Looking at the study overall: Drawn from HLA-typed donors, approximately 86 million unique TCRs were held in an early data release. Study outcomes and limitations: Later analysis identified 16,951 TCR beta sequences associated with HLA alleles, using a false discovery rate threshold of 0.05. Sequencing artifact likely explains a cluster of highly shared sequence variants.

The study ran its PCR with 60 Vbeta and 13 Jbeta primers. Clones were sequenced by immunoSEQ multiplex PCR, and TCRdb holds only the in-frame ones, with some missing. Here the sample spans roughly 150,000 clones, around 83% being singletons. In regard to this clone: Antigen unknown.

Nominally healthy donors provided the samples, though records likely missed some immune exposures. Looked up from germline, CDR1 is SGHAT and CDR2 is FQNNGV. This CDR3 is built from 12 residues. The V end lost 3 bases, the J end lost 3 bases, and 6 bases lay between the germline ends. Sequenced input: PBMCs. The chain combines TRBV11-2 with TRBJ2-7; no clear D gene. This TCR was sampled from a male donor in good health and CMV-seropositive. The CDR3 is CASSFHSYEQYF. The CDR3 DNA reads as TGTGCCAGCAGCTTCCACAGCTACGAGCAGTACTTC.